These 12 T cell receptor beta chains were all obtained from the same sample, sequenced in a study of blood T cell repertoires in COVID-19. Measured with immunoSEQ multiplex PCR; TCRdb has only the in-frame clones, and not every one. The table records about 46,000 clones, 75% to 90% of them present only once. Input material: peripheral blood. Receptors originate from a human donor in a cohort sampled during active COVID-19.

V gene TRBV9 combines with J gene TRBJ2-6; maybe TRBD1 (7 bases). The CDR3 totals 18 residues. Germline CDR1 SGDLS, CDR2 YYNGEE. The V and J ends lost 0 bases and 1 base respectively, with 14 bases between them. CDR3 sequence reads: CASSVGATGRSGANVLTF. CDR3 DNA: TGTGCCAGCAGCGTAGGAGCGACAGGGAGGTCTGGGGCCAACGTCCTGACTTTC.

This clone came up once. The CDR3 coding sequence is TGTGCCACCAGCAGATCCGGGACTAGCGGGGGGACGAACACCGGGGAGCTGTTTTTT. The encoded protein is CATSRSGTSGGTNTGELFF. V is TRBV15 and J is TRBJ2-2; TRBD2 matches at 15 bases. This CDR3 has 19 amino acids. V lost 2 bases, J lost 0 bases, and 4 bases stayed unmatched. In germline, CDR1 is LNHNV, CDR2 YYDKDF (reference sequence).

CDR3 loop: CASSQAAGFTGELFF. The DNA of the CDR3 is TGTGCCAGCAGCCAAGCGGCAGGGTTCACCGGGGAGCTGTTTTTT. The V and J genes are TRBV14 and TRBJ2-2; weak D call: TRBD1 (5 bases). This CDR3 is 15 amino acids long. Germline lookup yields CDR1 SGHDN and CDR2 FVKESK. V lost 1 base to trimming and J lost 4 bases, with 10 bases between them.

The V call is TRBV6-1, the J call TRBJ1-1, with D possibly matching TRBD1 (6 bases). Germline V gene sequence: CDR1 MNHNS, CDR2 SASEGT. Between the trimmed V and J ends, which lost 2 bases and 3 bases, there was a span of 13 bases. The CDR3 consists of 15 residues. The CDR3 coding sequence is TGTGCCAGCAGTGAATTGGGGCAGGGGTACACTGAAGCTTTCTTT. It specifies CASSELGQGYTEAFF.

By share of the sample, this clone is large (0.1 to 1%). The chain employs TRBV20-1 and TRBJ2-7, with D maybe TRBD2 (6 bases). The CDR3 runs 14 residues. Per germline, CDR1 DFQATT and CDR2 SNEGSKA (reference sequence). Trimming removed 3 bases from V and 3 bases from J, with 15 bases in between. The CDR3 is CSASWLATNYEQYF. The CDR3 DNA reads TGCAGTGCTAGTTGGCTAGCGACCAACTACGAGCAGTACTTC.

V usage is TRBV29-1 and J usage is TRBJ2-7; 7 bases agree with TRBD1. Germline V gene sequence: CDR1 SQVTM, CDR2 ANQGSEA. Unmatched junction bases numbered 1, after V lost 4 bases and J lost 1 base. There are 12 residues in the CDR3. This CDR3 is CSVGTGSYEQYF. The CDR3 nucleotides read TGCAGCGTTGGGACAGGATCCTACGAGCAGTACTTC.

The V gene is TRBV9, the J gene TRBJ1-1, with 11 bases matching TRBD1. Per the germline V gene, CDR1 is SGDLS and CDR2 is YYNGEE. CDR3 length equals 13 residues. Trimming took 4 bases from V and 7 from J; bases not matched to a gene: 3. The CDR3 bases are TGTGCCAGCAGCCCCGGGACAGGGGGTGAAGCTTTCTTT. It specifies CASSPGTGGEAFF. Supplemented by reference TRBV9 and TRBJ1-1, the full variable domain reads DSGVTQTPKHLITATGQRVTLRCSPRSGDLSVYWYQQSLDQGLQFLIQYYNGEERAKGNILERFSAQQFPDLHSELNLSSLELGDSALYFCASSPGTGGEAFFGQGTRLTVV.

The chain combines TRBV29-1 with TRBJ1-5; D may be TRBD1 (6 bases). CDR1 SQVTM and CDR2 ANQGSEA come from the germline V gene. This CDR3 is 14 amino acids long. Trimming took off 4 bases at V and 0 bases at J, with 10 bases between the two ends. The CDR3 here is CSVAPGVSNQPQHF. CDR3 sequence (DNA): TGCAGCGTTGCACCAGGGGTTAGCAATCAGCCCCAGCATTTT.

The chain joins TRBV7-6 to TRBJ2-7; 10 bases are a match to TRBD1. With 4 bases clipped from V and 3 bases from J, the junction kept 3 bases outside the gene matches. Germline CDR1 is SGHVS and CDR2 is FNYEAQ. The CDR3 contains 14 residues. The CDR3 region has the DNA TGTGCCAGCAGCTCGGGACAGGGGATCTACGAGCAGTACTTC. Amino acids: CASSSGQGIYEQYF.

The chain combines TRBV19 with TRBJ2-1, with unresolved D. The CDR3 is 14 residues long. Germline CDR1 reads LNHDA; CDR2 reads SQIVND (reference sequence). V shed 0 bases and J shed 2 bases, with 5 bases lying between them. The CDR3 sequence is CASSIDPTYNEQFF. DNA of the CDR3: TGTGCCAGTAGTATAGATCCTACCTACAATGAGCAGTTCTTC.

The chain uses TRBV29-1 and TRBJ1-1, with D possibly TRBD1 on 6 matching bases. CDR3 length equals 13 residues. The V gene lost 8 bases and the J gene lost 3 bases, with 16 bases spanning the gap. Germline CDR1 is SQVTM and CDR2 is ANQGSEA. CDR3 in DNA: TGCAGCTCGAGGGCAGGGGAACACACTGAAGCTTTCTTT. It specifies CSSRAGEHTEAFF.

J is TRBJ2-7 and V is TRBV5-5, with 8 positions matching TRBD1. The germline gives CDR1 SGHKS, CDR2 YYEKEE (reference sequence). Trimming took 4 bases from V and 5 from J; bases not matched to a gene: 11. The CDR3 is made up of 15 amino acids. The CDR3 nucleotides are TGTGCCAGCAGCACGACAGGGGCTACGGTACACGAGCAGTACTTC. Translating gives CASSTTGATVHEQYF.